This T cell receptor (beta chain) came from a study of T-cell reconstitution after alpha-beta-depleted transplantation in children. Worth noting for this clonotype: As yet, its antigen is unknown.

The CDR3 extends over 15 amino acids. J lost 3 bases, V lost 2 bases, and 2 bases had no gene match. From germline, CDR1 is ENHRY and CDR2 SYGVKD. General study findings and limits: The high TCRbeta diversity at day 60 in some patients came from surviving recipient T cells and thymic progenitors. Reported findings indicate that, about two months after transplant, alpha-beta T cells came from several hundred expanded clones, which were derived from non-depleted graft cells. Among T cells one year after transplant, newly produced cells accounted for most counts and diversity.

TCRbeta library preparation incorporated unique molecular identifiers. Each CDR3 protein is one row after TCRdb ran MiXCR on the PCR reads. The data hold just over 950,000 distinct CDR3 sequences, with about 26% observed a single time. This chain connects TRBV10-3 to TRBJ2-7; TRBD2 aligns across 12 bases. This specimen consisted of PBMCs, mostly from graft donor cells, obtained 360 days after TCRalphabeta/CD19-depleted stem cell transplant. The receptor was isolated from a boy in the first two years of life who had a stem cell transplant for SCID, so the T cells may come from the graft donor. The CDR3 DNA reads TGTGCCATCAGTGAGCCGACTAGCGGGGGCTACGAGCAGTACTTC. The encoded protein is CAISEPTSGGYEQYF.